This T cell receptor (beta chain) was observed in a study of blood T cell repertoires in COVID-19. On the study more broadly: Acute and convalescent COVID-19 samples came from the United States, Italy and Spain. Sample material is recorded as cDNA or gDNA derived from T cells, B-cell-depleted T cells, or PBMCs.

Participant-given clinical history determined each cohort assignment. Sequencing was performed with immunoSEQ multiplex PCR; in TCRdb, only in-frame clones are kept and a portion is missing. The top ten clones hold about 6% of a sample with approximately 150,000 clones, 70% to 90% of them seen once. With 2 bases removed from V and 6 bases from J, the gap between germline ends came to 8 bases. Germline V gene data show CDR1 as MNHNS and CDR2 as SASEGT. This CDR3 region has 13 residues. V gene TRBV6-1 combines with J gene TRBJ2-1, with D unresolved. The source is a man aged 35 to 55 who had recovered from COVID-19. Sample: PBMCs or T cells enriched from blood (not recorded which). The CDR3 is CASSEFGLNEQFF. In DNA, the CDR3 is TGTGCCAGCAGTGAATTTGGGCTCAATGAGCAGTTCTTC.